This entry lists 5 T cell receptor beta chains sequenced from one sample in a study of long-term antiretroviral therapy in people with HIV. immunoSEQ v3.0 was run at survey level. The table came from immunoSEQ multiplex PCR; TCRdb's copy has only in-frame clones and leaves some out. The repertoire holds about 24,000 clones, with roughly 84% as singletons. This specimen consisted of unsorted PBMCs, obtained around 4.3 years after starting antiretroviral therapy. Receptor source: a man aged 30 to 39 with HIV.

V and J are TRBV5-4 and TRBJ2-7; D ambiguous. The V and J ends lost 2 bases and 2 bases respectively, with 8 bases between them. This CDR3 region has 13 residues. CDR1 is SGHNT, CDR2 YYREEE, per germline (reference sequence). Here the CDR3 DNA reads TGTGCCAGCAGCTTTGGACCCACCTACGAGCAGTACTTC. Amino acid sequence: CASSFGPTYEQYF.

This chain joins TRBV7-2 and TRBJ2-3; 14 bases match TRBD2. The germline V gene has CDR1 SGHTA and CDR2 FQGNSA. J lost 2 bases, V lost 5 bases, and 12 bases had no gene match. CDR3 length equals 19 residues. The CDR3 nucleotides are TGTGCCAGCAGCGGGGGACTAGCGGGGGTGAAGCGAATCACAGATACGCAGTATTTT. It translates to CASSGGLAGVKRITDTQYF.

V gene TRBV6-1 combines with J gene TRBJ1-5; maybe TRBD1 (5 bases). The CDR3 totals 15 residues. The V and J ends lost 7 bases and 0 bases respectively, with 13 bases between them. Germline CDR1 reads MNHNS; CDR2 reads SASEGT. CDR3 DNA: TGTGCCAGCATACCGGGACCGTATAGCAATCAGCCCCAGCATTTT. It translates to CASIPGPYSNQPQHF.

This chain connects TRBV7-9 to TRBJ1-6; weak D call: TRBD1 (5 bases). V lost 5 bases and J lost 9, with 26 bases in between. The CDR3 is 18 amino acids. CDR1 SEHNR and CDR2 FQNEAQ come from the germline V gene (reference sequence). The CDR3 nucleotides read TGTGCCAGCAGCCCCCCCTTGGGCAGGGCGGTATCGGGTTCACCCCTCCACTTT. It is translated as CASSPPLGRAVSGSPLHF.

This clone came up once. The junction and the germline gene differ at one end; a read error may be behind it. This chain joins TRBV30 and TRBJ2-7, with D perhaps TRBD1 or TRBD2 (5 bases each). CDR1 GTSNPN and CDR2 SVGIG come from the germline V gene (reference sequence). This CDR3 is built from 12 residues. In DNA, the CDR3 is TGTGCCTTGAGTGGGGGCTCCTACGAGCAGTACTTC. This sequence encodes CALSGGSYEQYF. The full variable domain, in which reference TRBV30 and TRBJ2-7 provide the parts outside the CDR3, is SQTIHQWPATLVQPVGSPLSLECTVEGTSNPNLYWYRQAAGRGLQLLFYSVGIGQISSEVPQNLSASRPQDRQFILSSKKLLLSDSGFYLCALSGGSYEQYFGPGTRLTVT.